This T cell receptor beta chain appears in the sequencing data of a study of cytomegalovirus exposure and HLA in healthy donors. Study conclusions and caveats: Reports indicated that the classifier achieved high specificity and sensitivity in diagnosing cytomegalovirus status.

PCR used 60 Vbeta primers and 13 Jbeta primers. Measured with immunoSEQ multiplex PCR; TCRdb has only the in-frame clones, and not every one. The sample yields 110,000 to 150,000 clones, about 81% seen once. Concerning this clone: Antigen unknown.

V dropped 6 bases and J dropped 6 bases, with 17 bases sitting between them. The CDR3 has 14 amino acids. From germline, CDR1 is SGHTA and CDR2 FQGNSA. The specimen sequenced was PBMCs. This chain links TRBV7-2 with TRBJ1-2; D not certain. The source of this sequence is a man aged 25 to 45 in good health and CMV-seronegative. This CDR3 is CASSPYFNPDGYTF. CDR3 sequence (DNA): TGTGCCAGCAGTCCCTATTTCAACCCCGATGGCTACACCTTC.